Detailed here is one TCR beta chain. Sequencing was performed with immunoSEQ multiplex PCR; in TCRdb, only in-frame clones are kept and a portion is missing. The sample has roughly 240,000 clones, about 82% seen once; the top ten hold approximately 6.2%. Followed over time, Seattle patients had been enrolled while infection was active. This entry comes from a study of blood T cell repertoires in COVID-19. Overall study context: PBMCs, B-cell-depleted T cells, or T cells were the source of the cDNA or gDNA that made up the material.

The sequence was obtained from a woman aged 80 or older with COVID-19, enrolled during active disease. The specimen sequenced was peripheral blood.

CDR3 in amino acids: CAWSEYREAFF. Written as DNA, the CDR3 is TGTGCCTGGAGCGAGTACAGGGAAGCTTTCTTT. V gene TRBV30 combines with J gene TRBJ1-1; maybe TRBD1 (5 bases). Germline V CDR1 and CDR2: GTSNPN, SVGIG (reference sequence). Trimming removed 3 bases from V and 8 bases from J, with 10 bases in between. The CDR3 spans 11 residues.